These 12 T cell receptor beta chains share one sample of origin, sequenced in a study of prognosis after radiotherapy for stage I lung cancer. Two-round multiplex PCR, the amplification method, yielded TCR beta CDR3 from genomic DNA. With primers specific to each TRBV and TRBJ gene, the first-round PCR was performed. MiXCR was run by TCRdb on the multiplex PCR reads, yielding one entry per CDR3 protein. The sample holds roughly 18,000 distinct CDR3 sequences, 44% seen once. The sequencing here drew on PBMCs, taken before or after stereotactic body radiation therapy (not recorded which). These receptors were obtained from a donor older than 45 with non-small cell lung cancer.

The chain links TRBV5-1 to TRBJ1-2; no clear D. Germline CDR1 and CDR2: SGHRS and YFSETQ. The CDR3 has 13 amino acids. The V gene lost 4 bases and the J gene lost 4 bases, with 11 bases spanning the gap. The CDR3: CASSDGSGYGYTF. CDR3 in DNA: TGCGCCAGCAGCGACGGTAGTGGCTATGGCTACACCTTC.

The CDR3 coding sequence is TGTGCCAGCAGCCCCACCGGGACTAGCGGGAGAAGTGAGCAGTTCTTC. Encoded protein: CASSPTGTSGRSEQFF. The V gene is TRBV7-8, the J gene TRBJ2-1; TRBD2 matches at 14 bases. CDR1 and CDR2 (germline): SGHVS, FQNEAQ. The ends lost 5 bases at V and 9 bases at J; junction bases unmatched: 9. The length of the CDR3 is 16 residues.

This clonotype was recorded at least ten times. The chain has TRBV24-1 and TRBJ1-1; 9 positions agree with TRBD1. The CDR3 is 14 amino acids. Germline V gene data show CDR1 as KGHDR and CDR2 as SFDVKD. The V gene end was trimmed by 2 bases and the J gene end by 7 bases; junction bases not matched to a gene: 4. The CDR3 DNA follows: TGTGCCACCAGTGATTCCCGGGACAGGGATGAAGCTTTCTTT. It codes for CATSDSRDRDEAFF.

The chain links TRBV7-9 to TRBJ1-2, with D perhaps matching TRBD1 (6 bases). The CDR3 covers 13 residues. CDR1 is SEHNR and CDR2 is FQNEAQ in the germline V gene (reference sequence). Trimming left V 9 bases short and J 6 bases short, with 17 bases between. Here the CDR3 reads CASRVRQADGYTF. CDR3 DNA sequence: TGTGCCAGTAGGGTGAGACAGGCTGATGGCTACACCTTC.

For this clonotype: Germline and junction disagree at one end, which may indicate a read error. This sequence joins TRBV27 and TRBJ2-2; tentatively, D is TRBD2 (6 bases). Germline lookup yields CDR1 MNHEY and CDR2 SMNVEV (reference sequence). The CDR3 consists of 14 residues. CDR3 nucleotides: TGTGCCAGCAGTTTCGAGGGGTCGTCCGGGGAGGTGTTTTTT. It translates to CASSFEGSSGEVFF.

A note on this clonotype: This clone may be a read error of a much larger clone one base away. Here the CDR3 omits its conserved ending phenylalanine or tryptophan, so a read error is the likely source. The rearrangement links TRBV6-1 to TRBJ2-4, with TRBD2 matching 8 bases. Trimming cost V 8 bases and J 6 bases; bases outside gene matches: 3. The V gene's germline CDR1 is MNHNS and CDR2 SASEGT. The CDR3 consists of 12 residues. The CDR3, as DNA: TGTGCCAGCTCCGGGGGGGCAAACATTCAGTACTTA. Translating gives CASSGGANIQYL.

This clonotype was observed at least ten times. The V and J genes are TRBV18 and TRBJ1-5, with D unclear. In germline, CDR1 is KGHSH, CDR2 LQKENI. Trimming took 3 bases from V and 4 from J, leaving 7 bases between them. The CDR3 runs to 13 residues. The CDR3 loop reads CASSPGGNQPQHF. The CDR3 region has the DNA TGTGCCAGCTCACCCGGCGGGAATCAGCCCCAGCATTTT.

The CDR3: CASSFPVMGTEAFF. The CDR3 nucleotides are TGTGCCAGCAGTTTCCCAGTGATGGGCACTGAAGCTTTCTTT. J is TRBJ1-1 and V is TRBV27; D unclear. The germline V and J ends were trimmed by 3 bases and 4 bases, with 12 bases remaining between them. Germline-derived CDR1 and CDR2 are MNHEY and SMNVEV (reference sequence). CDR3 length: 14 residues.

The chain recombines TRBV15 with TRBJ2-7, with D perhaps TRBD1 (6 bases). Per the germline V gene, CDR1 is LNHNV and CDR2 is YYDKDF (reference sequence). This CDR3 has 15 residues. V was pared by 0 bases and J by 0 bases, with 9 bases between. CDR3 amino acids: CATSRDQGSSYEQYF. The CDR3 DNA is TGTGCCACCAGCAGAGATCAGGGGAGCTCCTACGAGCAGTACTTC.

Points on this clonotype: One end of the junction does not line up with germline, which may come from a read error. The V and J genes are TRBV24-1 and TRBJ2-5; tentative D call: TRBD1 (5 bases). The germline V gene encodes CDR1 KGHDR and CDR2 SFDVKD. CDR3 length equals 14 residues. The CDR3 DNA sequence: TGTGCCACCAGTGATACAGGTGTTGAAGATACCCAGTACTTC. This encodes CATSDTGVEDTQYF.

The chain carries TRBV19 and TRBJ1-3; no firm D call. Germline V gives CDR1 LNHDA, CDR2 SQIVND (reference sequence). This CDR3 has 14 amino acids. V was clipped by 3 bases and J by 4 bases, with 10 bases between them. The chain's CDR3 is CASSIGGPGNTIYF. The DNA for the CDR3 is TGTGCCAGTAGTATCGGCGGCCCGGGAAACACCATATATTTT.

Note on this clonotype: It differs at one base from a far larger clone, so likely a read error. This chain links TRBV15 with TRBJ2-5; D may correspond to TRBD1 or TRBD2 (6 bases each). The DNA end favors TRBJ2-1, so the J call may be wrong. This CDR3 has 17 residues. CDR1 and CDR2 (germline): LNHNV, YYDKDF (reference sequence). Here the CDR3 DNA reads TGTGCCACCAGCAGAGATCCCACTAGCTGGGGGGCTTGGGAGCAGTTCTTC. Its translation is CATSRDPTSWGAWEQFF.